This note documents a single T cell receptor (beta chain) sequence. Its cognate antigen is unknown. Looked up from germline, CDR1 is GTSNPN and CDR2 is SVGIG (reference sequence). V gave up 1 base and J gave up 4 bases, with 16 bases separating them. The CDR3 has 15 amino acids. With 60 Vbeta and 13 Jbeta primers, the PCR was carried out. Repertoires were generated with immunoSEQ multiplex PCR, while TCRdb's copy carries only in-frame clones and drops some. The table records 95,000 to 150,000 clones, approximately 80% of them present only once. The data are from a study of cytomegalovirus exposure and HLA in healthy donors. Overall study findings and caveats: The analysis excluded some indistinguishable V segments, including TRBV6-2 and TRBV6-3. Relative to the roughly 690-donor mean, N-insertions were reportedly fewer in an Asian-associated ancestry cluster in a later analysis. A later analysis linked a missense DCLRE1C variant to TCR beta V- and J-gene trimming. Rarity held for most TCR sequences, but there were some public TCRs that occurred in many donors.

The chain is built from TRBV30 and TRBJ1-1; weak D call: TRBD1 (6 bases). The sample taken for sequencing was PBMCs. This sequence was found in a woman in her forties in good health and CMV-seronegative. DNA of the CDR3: TGTGCCTGGAGTGCCACAGGGTTGGGGAGCACTGAAGCTTTCTTT. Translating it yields CAWSATGLGSTEAFF.